What follows are 27 T cell receptor beta chains derived from one specimen sequenced in a study of breast tumors, draining lymph nodes, adjacent tissues. TCRdb fed the multiplex PCR reads into MiXCR, producing one record per CDR3 protein. The data contain about 47,000 distinct CDR3 sequences, more than 20% of them singletons. What was sequenced was breast tumor tissue. The origin of the receptors is a female donor with breast cancer. Some clones in this sample may be carry-over from other donors' samples.

For this clonotype: This CDR3 fails to terminate in the conserved phenylalanine or tryptophan, so it likely reflects a read error. The chain joins TRBV5-5 to TRBJ1-1; 10 bases line up with TRBD1. The CDR3 is 16 residues long. In germline, CDR1 is SGHKS, CDR2 YYEKEE (reference sequence). V lost 3 bases to trimming and J lost 11 bases; unmatched junction nucleotides: 16. The DNA for the CDR3 is TGTGCCAGCAGCTGGGACCTTCGGGACAGGGGTTTATCGGCTTTCTGT. This sequence encodes CASSWDLRDRGLSAFC.

Ten or more counts support this clonotype. The chain carries TRBV7-9 and TRBJ1-3; perhaps TRBD1 as D (6 bases). Trimming stripped 6 bases from V and 0 bases from J, with 15 bases between. CDR1 is SEHNR and CDR2 is FQNEAQ in the germline V gene (reference sequence). There are 16 residues in the CDR3. This CDR3 reads CASSLATGDSGNTIYF. CDR3 DNA sequence: TGTGCCAGCAGTCTTGCGACAGGCGACTCTGGAAACACCATATATTTT.

The sample holds many counts of this clonotype. The rearrangement links TRBV10-3 to TRBJ2-7; D gene unclear. V was pared by 8 bases and J by 3 bases, with 8 bases between. This CDR3 spans 11 amino acids. The germline gives CDR1 ENHRY, CDR2 SYGVKD. The chain's CDR3 is CAIGRNYEQYF. The DNA of the CDR3 is TGTGCCATCGGACGGAACTACGAGCAGTACTTC.

Worth noting for this clonotype: A clone one base away is much larger, so this may be a read error. The chain carries TRBV3-1 and TRBJ1-2; 9 bases match TRBD1. The CDR3 is made up of 13 amino acids. V lost 5 bases, J lost 7 bases, and 5 bases stayed unmatched. Germline V gene data show CDR1 as LGHDT and CDR2 as YNNKEL (reference sequence). The CDR3 sequence: CASSEGTGSGYTF. For the CDR3, the DNA is TGTGCCAGCAGCGAAGGGACAGGGAGTGGCTACACCTTC.

The chain links TRBV5-1 to TRBJ2-1; no clear D gene. This CDR3 region has 11 residues. Germline CDR1 and CDR2: SGHRS and YFSETQ. Between the trimmed V and J ends, which lost 4 bases and 9 bases, there was a span of 8 bases. Written as DNA, the CDR3 is TGCGCCAGCAGCACCGGACCTGAGCAGTTCTTC. Protein product: CASSTGPEQFF.

Regarding this clonotype: Possible read error: a much larger clone is one base away. The rearrangement uses TRBV6-6 and TRBJ1-4, with D unclear. This CDR3 is 14 amino acids long. From germline, CDR1 is MNHNY and CDR2 SVGAGI (reference sequence). The CDR3 nucleotides read TGTGCCGGCAGTTACTCTCATCAGAACCTAAAACTGTTTTTT. It is translated as CAGSYSHQNLKLFF.

This clonotype was seen a handful of times. This may arise from a read error, as a much more abundant clone is one base away. The chain is built from TRBV11-1 and TRBJ1-2; D is unclear. This CDR3 has 11 amino acids. Germline CDR1 reads SGHAT; CDR2 reads FQDESV (reference sequence). Written as DNA, the CDR3 is TGTGCCAGCAGCCCTAACTGTGGCTACACCTTC. Its translation: CASSPNCGYTF. Variable domain in full (rest from reference TRBV11-1 and TRBJ1-2): EAEVAQSPRYKITEKSQAVAFWCDPISGHATLYWYRQILGQGPELLVQFQDESVVDDSQLPKDRFSAERLKGVDSTLKIQPAELGDSAMYLCASSPNCGYTFGSGTRLTVV.

This clonotype was detected many times. The genes are TRBV24-1 and TRBJ2-1, with 8 positions matching TRBD1. CDR1 is KGHDR and CDR2 is SFDVKD in the germline V gene. V was pared by 6 bases and J by 8 bases, with 5 bases of the junction left unmatched. CDR3 length equals 13 residues. DNA for the CDR3: TGTGCCACCAGTTTTGGACAGGGCTATGAGCAGTTCTTC. Protein sequence: CATSFGQGYEQFF.

This clonotype appeared many times. V is TRBV29-1 and J is TRBJ2-7, with D perhaps TRBD2 (7 bases). The length of the CDR3 is 12 residues. The V and J ends lost 4 bases and 3 bases respectively, with 10 bases between them. Germline V CDR1 and CDR2: SQVTM, ANQGSEA. The CDR3 loop reads CSVGEGDYEQYF. The CDR3 DNA is TGCAGCGTTGGGGAGGGGGACTACGAGCAGTACTTC.

This clonotype was picked up many times. The chain uses TRBV19 and TRBJ2-3; D might be TRBD2 (6 bases). This CDR3 spans 14 amino acids. V lost 3 bases to trimming and J lost 3 bases, with 10 bases between them. Germline CDR1 is LNHDA and CDR2 is SQIVND (reference sequence). CDR3 sequence: CASSISGGTDTQYF. The CDR3, as DNA: TGTGCCAGTAGTATTTCTGGGGGGACAGATACGCAGTATTTT.

This clonotype has a count of ten or more. This may arise from a read error, as a much more abundant clone is one base away. The rearrangement joins TRBV3-1 to TRBJ2-3, with D hard to call. The V gene lost 5 bases and the J gene lost 2 bases, with 2 bases spanning the gap. Per germline, CDR1 LGHDT and CDR2 YNNKEL (reference sequence). This CDR3 has 11 amino acids. DNA for the CDR3: TGTGCCAGCAGCATCACAGATACGCAGTATTTT. Protein: CASSITDTQYF.

This clonotype has a count of ten or more. The V and J genes are TRBV6-6 and TRBJ2-3; D is unresolved. The CDR3 extends over 13 amino acids. CDR1 and CDR2 (germline): MNHNY, SVGAGI (reference sequence). V lost 2 bases and J lost 0, with 3 bases in between. The CDR3 DNA reads TGTGCCAGCAGTTACGCAAGCACAGATACGCAGTATTTT. It is translated as CASSYASTDTQYF.

A few counts support this clonotype. This sequence joins TRBV4-1 and TRBJ2-5, with TRBD2 matching over 8 bases. Germline V gene sequence: CDR1 MGHRA, CDR2 YSYEKL. This CDR3 is 16 amino acids long. Trimming at V came to 0 bases and at J to 3 bases, leaving 6 bases not matched to a gene. The CDR3 nucleotides are TGCGCCAGCAGCCAAGATCTACGGGGGGGTAAAGAGACCCAGTACTTC. This gives the protein CASSQDLRGGKETQYF.

This clonotype was detected ten times or more. The rearrangement links TRBV10-2 to TRBJ1-2, with a weak D call TRBD1 (6 bases). The V gene lost 4 bases and the J gene lost 3 bases, with 15 bases spanning the gap. Per the germline V gene, CDR1 is WSHSY and CDR2 is SAAADI. The CDR3 spans 15 residues. The CDR3 DNA is TGCGCCAGCAGTGTCGCAGGGGATCCGGACTATGGCTACACCTTC. This translates into CASSVAGDPDYGYTF.

CDR3 sequence: CASTLVVQGGSNEQFF. The CDR3 DNA reads as TGTGCCAGCACCCTTGTAGTACAGGGGGGGTCCAATGAGCAGTTCTTC. This chain joins TRBV6-1 and TRBJ2-1; D perhaps matches TRBD1 (8 bases). Per the germline V gene, CDR1 is MNHNS and CDR2 is SASEGT. V lost 7 bases and J lost 6, with 22 bases in between. The CDR3 consists of 16 residues.

This clonotype was seen many times. The rearrangement uses TRBV9 and TRBJ2-2, with D perhaps matching TRBD2 (5 bases). The ends were cut back, 4 bases at V and 4 bases at J, with 14 bases in the middle. The length of the CDR3 is 15 residues. Germline CDR1 SGDLS, CDR2 YYNGEE. CDR3 amino acids: CASSPRRSGTGELFF. CDR3 sequence (DNA): TGTGCCAGCAGCCCCCGTAGGAGCGGCACCGGGGAGCTGTTTTTT.

This clonotype was counted many times. The chain combines TRBV7-9 with TRBJ2-5, with D perhaps matching TRBD1 (6 bases). V lost 5 bases and J 2 bases, leaving 9 bases between the germline ends. Germline V gives CDR1 SEHNR, CDR2 FQNEAQ (reference sequence). The CDR3 runs 13 residues. DNA of the CDR3: TGTGCCAGCAGCCTGGACAGTCAAGAGACCCAGTACTTC. This encodes CASSLDSQETQYF.

The chain recombines TRBV10-1 with TRBJ2-1; 8 bases line up with TRBD2. The J segment lost 5 bases and the V segment lost 0 bases, leaving 3 bases of the junction unmatched. The CDR3 consists of 15 residues. Germline V CDR1 and CDR2: WNHNN, SYGVQD (reference sequence). CDR3 nucleotide sequence: TGCGCCAGCAGTGAGTCTCTAGCGGGCAACAATGAGCAGTTCTTC. Translation gives CASSESLAGNNEQFF.

At least ten counts were recorded for this clonotype. This chain connects TRBV19 to TRBJ1-4; possible D gene TRBD1, 5 bases. Deletions cut 6 bases from V and 3 bases from J, with 14 bases between. This CDR3 has 15 amino acids. From germline, CDR1 is LNHDA and CDR2 SQIVND (reference sequence). The CDR3 region has the DNA TGTGCCAGTAGAGACACCGCGGGACCTAATGAAAAACTGTTTTTT. Translating gives CASRDTAGPNEKLFF.

This clonotype has just one count. This chain uses TRBV20-1 with TRBJ1-3; D gene unclear. V was pared by 6 bases and J by 4 bases, with 7 bases between. CDR3 size: 11 residues. CDR1 and CDR2 from the germline V gene are DFQATT and SNEGSKA (reference sequence). The CDR3 DNA reads as TGCAGTGCCAAAGGGGGAAACACCATATATTTT. This codes for CSAKGGNTIYF.

Regarding this clonotype: Being one base from a much bigger clone, this may be a read error. This chain connects TRBV15 to TRBJ2-5; maybe TRBD1 (6 bases). V lost 5 bases and J 2 bases, leaving 21 bases between the germline ends. This CDR3 has 17 residues. Germline V gene sequence: CDR1 LNHNV, CDR2 YYDKDF (reference sequence). The CDR3 reads CATSGPRGGAQQETQYF. CDR3 sequence (DNA): TGTGCCACCAGCGGCCCCCGAGGGGGTGCACAGCAAGAGACCCAGTACTTC.

Many counts were recorded for this clonotype. The chain has TRBV20-1 and TRBJ2-7; D is possibly TRBD2 (5 bases). This CDR3 contains 14 residues. V lost 3 bases and J 0 bases, leaving 12 bases between the germline ends. Germline V gene sequence: CDR1 DFQATT, CDR2 SNEGSKA (reference sequence). The CDR3 bases are TGCAGTGCTAGCGAGGGCCCCTACTCCTACGAGCAGTACTTC. Amino acid sequence: CSASEGPYSYEQYF.

Notes on this clonotype: A much bigger clone sits one base away, suggesting this may be a read error. The chain recombines TRBV28 with TRBJ2-7; 14 bases are shared with TRBD2. CDR1 MDHEN and CDR2 SYDVKM come from the germline V gene. The CDR3 extends over 18 amino acids. The CDR3 here is CVSSSYGTSGSLGYEQYF. The CDR3, as DNA: TGTGTCAGCAGCTCATACGGGACTAGCGGGAGTTTAGGCTACGAGCAGTACTTC.

Remarks on this clonotype: An end of the junction differs from the germline gene, which may be a read error. This chain joins TRBV5-1 and TRBJ2-7, with a possible D match to TRBD2 (5 bases). This CDR3 is built from 13 residues. In germline, CDR1 is SGHRS, CDR2 YFSETQ. CDR3 nucleotides: TGTGCCAGCAGCTGGACTCCTACCTACGAGCAGTACTTC. It is translated as CASSWTPTYEQYF.

This clonotype appeared many times. The CDR3 spells CASYPSGRGSGELFF. The CDR3 DNA is TGTGCCAGCTACCCTAGCGGGAGGGGTTCCGGGGAGCTGTTTTTT. The chain links TRBV6-5 to TRBJ2-2; 12 bases match TRBD2. V gave up 8 bases and J gave up 6 bases; unmatched junction bases: 7. Germline V gene sequence: CDR1 MNHEY, CDR2 SVGAGI. The CDR3 is 15 residues long.

In the case of this clonotype: A clone one base away is much larger, so this may be a read error. V is TRBV7-2 and J is TRBJ2-5; unclear D gene. The CDR3 covers 12 residues. V was trimmed by 5 bases and J by 5 bases, leaving 9 bases between them. The V gene's germline CDR1 is SGHTA and CDR2 FQGNSA. CDR3 protein: CASSPSTETQYF. The CDR3 DNA reads TGTGCCAGCAGCCCCTCGACCGAGACCCAGTACTTC. Based on the CDR3 plus reference TRBV7-2 and TRBJ2-5, the full variable domain is GAGVSQSPSNKVTEKGKDVELRCDPISGHTALYWYRQSLGQGLEFLIYFQGNSAPDKSGLPSDRFSAERTGGSVSTLTIQRTQQEDSAVYLCASSPSTETQYFGPGTRLLVL.

The table lists this clonotype with many counts. The genes are TRBV11-2 and TRBJ2-7; D may correspond to TRBD1 or TRBD2 (5 bases each). Trimming took off 1 base at V and 5 bases at J, with 12 bases between the two ends. The CDR3 runs to 14 residues. Germline-derived CDR1 and CDR2 are SGHAT and FQNNGV. The chain's CDR3 is CASSLGGCRHEQYF. Here the CDR3 DNA reads TGTGCCAGCAGCTTAGGGGGGTGCCGCCACGAGCAGTACTTC. The full variable domain, rest sourced from reference TRBV11-2 and TRBJ2-7, is EAGVAQSPRYKIIEKRQSVAFWCNPISGHATLYWYQQILGQGPKLLIQFQNNGVVDDSQLPKDRFSAERLKGVDSTLKIQPAKLEDSAVYLCASSLGGCRHEQYFGPGTRLTVT.